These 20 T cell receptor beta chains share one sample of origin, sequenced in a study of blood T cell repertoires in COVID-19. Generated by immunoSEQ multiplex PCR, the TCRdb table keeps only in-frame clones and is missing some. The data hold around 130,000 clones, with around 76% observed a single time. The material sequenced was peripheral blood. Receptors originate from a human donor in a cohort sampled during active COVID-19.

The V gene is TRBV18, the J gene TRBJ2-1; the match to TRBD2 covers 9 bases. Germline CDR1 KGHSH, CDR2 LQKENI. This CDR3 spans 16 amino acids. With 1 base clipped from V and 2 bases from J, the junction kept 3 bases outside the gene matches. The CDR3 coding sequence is TGTGCCAGCTCACCACGGGGCGGGAGGGCCTACAATGAGCAGTTCTTC. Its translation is CASSPRGGRAYNEQFF.

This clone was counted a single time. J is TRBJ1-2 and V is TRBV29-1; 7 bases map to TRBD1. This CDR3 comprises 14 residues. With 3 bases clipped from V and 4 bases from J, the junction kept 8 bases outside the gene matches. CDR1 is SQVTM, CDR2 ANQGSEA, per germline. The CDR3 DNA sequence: TGCAGCGTTGACCTCCCGGGACAGAGCTATGGCTACACCTTC. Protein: CSVDLPGQSYGYTF. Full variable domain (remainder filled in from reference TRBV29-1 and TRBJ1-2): SAVISQKPSRDICQRGTSLTIQCQVDSQVTMMFWYRQQPGQSLTLIATANQGSEATYESGFVIDKFPISRPNLTFSTLTVSNMSPEDSSIYLCSVDLPGQSYGYTFGSGTRLTVV.

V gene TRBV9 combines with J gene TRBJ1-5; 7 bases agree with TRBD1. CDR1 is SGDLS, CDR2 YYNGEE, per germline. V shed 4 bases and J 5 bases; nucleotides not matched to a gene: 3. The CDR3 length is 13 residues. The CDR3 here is CASSLQGYQPQHF. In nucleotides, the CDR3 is TGTGCCAGCAGCTTACAGGGGTATCAGCCCCAGCATTTT.

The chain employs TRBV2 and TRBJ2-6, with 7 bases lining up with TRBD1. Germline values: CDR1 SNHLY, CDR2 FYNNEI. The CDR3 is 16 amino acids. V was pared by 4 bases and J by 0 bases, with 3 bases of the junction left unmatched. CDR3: CASSATGTSGANVLTF. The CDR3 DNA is TGTGCCAGCAGTGCGACAGGGACCTCTGGGGCCAACGTCCTGACTTTC.

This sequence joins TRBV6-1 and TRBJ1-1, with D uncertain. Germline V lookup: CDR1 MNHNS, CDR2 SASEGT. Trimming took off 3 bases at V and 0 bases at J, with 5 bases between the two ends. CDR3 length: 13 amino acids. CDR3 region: CASSDSLNTEAFF. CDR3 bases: TGTGCCAGCAGTGACAGTTTGAACACTGAAGCTTTCTTT.

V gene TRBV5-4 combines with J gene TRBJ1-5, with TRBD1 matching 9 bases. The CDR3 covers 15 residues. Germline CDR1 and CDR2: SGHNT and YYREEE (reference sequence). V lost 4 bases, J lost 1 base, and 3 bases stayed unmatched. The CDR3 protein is CASSPGQGSNQPQHF. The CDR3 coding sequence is TGTGCCAGCAGCCCGGGACAGGGCAGCAATCAGCCCCAGCATTTT.

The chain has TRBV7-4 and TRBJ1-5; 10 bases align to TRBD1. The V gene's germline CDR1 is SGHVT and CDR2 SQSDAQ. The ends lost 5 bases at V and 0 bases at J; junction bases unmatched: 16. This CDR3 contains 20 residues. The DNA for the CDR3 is TGTGCCAGCAGCAACCCCTCGGGACAGGGGCTAATTTATAGCAATCAGCCCCAGCATTTT. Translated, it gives CASSNPSGQGLIYSNQPQHF. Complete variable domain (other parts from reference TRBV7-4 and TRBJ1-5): GAGVSQSPRYKVAKRGRDVALRCDSISGHVTLYWYRQTLGQGSEVLTYSQSDAQRDKSGRPSGRFSAERPERSVSTLKIQRTEQGDSAVYLCASSNPSGQGLIYSNQPQHFGDGTRLSIL.

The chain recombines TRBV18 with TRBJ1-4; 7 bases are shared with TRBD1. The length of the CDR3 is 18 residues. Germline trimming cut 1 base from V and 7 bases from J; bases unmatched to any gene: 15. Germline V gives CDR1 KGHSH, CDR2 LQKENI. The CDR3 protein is CASSPQTGLQGFGEKLFF. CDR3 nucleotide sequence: TGTGCCAGCTCACCACAGACAGGGTTACAAGGCTTTGGTGAAAAACTGTTTTTT.

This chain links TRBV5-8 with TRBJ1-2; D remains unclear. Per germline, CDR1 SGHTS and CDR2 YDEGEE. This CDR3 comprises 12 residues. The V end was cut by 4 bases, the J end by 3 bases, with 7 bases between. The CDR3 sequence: CASSIRDYGYTF. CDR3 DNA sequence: TGTGCCAGCAGCATCCGAGACTATGGCTACACCTTC. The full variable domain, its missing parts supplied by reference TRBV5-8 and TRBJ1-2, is EAGVTQSPTHLIKTRGQQATLRCSPISGHTSVYWYQQALGLGLQFLLWYDEGEERNRGNFPPRFSGRQFPNYSSELNVNALELEDSALYLCASSIRDYGYTFGSGTRLTVV.

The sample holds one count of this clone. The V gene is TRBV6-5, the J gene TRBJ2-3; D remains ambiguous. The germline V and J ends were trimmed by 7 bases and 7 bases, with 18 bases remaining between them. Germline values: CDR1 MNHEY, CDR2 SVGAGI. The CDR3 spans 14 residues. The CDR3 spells CASTQPPVVYTQYF. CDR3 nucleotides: TGTGCCAGCACTCAACCGCCAGTTGTGTATACGCAGTATTTT.

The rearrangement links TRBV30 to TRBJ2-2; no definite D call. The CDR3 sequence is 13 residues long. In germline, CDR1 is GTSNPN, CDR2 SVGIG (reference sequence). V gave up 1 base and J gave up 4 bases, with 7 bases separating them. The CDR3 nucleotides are TGTGCCTGGAGTGCGCGATCCACCGGGGAGCTGTTTTTT. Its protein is CAWSARSTGELFF.

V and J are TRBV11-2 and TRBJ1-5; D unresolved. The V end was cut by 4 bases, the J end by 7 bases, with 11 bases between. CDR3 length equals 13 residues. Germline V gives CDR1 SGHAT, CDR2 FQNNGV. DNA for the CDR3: TGTGCCAGCAGCTCGACCGGGTCCCAGCCCCAGCATTTT. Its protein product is CASSSTGSQPQHF.

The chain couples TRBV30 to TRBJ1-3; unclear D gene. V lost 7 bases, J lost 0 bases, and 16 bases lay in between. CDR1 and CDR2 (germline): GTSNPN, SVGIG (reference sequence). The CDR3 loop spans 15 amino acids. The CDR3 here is CALARDRSSGNTIYF. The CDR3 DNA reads TGTGCCTTGGCCCGGGATCGGAGCTCTGGAAACACCATATATTTT.

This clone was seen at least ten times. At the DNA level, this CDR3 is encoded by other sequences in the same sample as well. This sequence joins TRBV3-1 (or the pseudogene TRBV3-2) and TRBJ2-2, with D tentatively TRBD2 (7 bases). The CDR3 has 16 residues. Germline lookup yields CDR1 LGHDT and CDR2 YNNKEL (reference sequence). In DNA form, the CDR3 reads TGTCCCCGCCGCCACGGGGGCGGGGGAAGTACCGGGGAGCTGTTTTTT. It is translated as CPRRHGGGGSTGELFF.

The CDR3 DNA reads as TGCGCCAGCAGCTCCGGGACAGGGAACACTGAAGCTTTCTTT. This gives the protein CASSSGTGNTEAFF. V gene TRBV5-1 combines with J gene TRBJ1-1, with TRBD1 identical over 8 bases. V was pared by 3 bases and J by 1 base, with 2 bases of the junction left unmatched. The CDR3 contains 14 residues. The V gene's germline CDR1 is SGHRS and CDR2 YFSETQ. Using reference TRBV5-1 and TRBJ1-1 for the parts outside the CDR3, the full variable domain is KAGVTQTPRYLIKTRGQQVTLSCSPISGHRSVSWYQQTPGQGLQFLFEYFSETQRNKGNFPGRFSGRQFSNSRSEMNVSTLELGDSALYLCASSSGTGNTEAFFGQGTRLTVV.

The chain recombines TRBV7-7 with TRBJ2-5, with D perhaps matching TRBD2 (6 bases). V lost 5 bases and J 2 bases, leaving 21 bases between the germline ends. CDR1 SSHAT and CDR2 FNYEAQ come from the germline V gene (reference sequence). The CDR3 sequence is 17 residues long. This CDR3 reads CASSPDTGGALQETQYF. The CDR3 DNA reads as TGTGCCAGCAGCCCGGACACTGGCGGGGCACTACAAGAGACCCAGTACTTC.

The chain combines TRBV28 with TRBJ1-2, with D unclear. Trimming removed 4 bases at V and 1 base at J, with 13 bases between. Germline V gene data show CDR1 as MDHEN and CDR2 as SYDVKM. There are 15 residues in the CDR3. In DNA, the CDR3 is TGTGCCAGCAGTTCGGCGGGCCCAGATAACTATGGCTACACCTTC. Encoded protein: CASSSAGPDNYGYTF.

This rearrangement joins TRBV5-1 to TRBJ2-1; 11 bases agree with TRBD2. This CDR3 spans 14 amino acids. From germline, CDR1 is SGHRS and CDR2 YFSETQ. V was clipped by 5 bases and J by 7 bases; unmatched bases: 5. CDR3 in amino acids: CASRFSGGDNEQFF. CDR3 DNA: TGCGCCAGCAGGTTTAGCGGGGGGGATAATGAGCAGTTCTTC.

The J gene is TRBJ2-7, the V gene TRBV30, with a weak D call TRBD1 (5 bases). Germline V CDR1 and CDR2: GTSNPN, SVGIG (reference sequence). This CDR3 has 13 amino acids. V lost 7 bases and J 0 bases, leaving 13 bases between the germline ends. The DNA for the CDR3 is TGTGCCTCCAAGGGGCCGAGCTCCTACGAGCAGTACTTC. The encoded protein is CASKGPSSYEQYF.

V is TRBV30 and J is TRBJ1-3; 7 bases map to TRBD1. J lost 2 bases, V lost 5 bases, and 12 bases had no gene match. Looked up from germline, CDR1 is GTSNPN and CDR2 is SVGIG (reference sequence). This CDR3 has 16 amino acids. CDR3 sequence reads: CAWVGDSSYAGNTIYF. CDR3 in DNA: TGTGCCTGGGTGGGGGACAGCTCTTATGCTGGAAACACCATATATTTT.